These 32 T cell receptor beta chains share one sample of origin, sequenced in a study of blood T cell repertoires in COVID-19. Profiled with immunoSEQ multiplex PCR; TCRdb holds only in-frame clones, not every one. There are roughly 430,000 clones in the sample; approximately 91% occur only once, and less than 1.5% lies in the top ten. The specimen sequenced was PBMCs or T cells enriched from blood (not recorded which). These receptors originate from a woman in her late teens or twenties who had been exposed to COVID-19.

This chain uses TRBV7-2 with TRBJ2-7; TRBD1 matches 11 bases. The V and J ends lost 8 bases and 2 bases, in that order; junction bases with no gene match: 5. Germline-derived CDR1 and CDR2 are SGHTA and FQGNSA. CDR3 length: 14 amino acids. This CDR3 is CASLPGQGAYEQYF. CDR3 nucleotide sequence: TGTGCCAGCCTTCCGGGACAGGGGGCCTACGAGCAGTACTTC.

The gene calls are TRBV3-1 (or the pseudogene TRBV3-2) and TRBJ1-3; D is uncertain. The CDR3 covers 17 residues. Germline-derived CDR1 and CDR2 are LGHDT and YNNKEL (reference sequence). V dropped 3 bases and J dropped 4 bases, with 19 bases sitting between them. The CDR3 sequence is CASSQGSGGVGGNTIYF. The CDR3 region has the DNA TGTGCCAGCAGCCAGGGATCTGGCGGGGTGGGAGGAAACACCATATATTTT.

The chain couples TRBV6-5 to TRBJ2-5; possibly TRBD2 for D (5 bases). The V gene lost 8 bases and the J gene lost 5 bases, with 9 bases spanning the gap. The CDR3 spans 11 residues. Germline CDR1 and CDR2: MNHEY and SVGAGI. The CDR3 sequence: CASRRLETQYF. As DNA, the CDR3 is TGTGCCAGCCGGAGGTTGGAGACCCAGTACTTC.

The V call is TRBV4-3, the J call TRBJ1-2; D may be TRBD1 (5 bases). V was pared by 0 bases and J by 2 bases, with 13 bases between. There are 16 residues in the CDR3. Per the germline V gene, CDR1 is LGHNA and CDR2 is YSLEER. CDR3: CASSQDRTQSNYGYTF. CDR3 DNA sequence: TGCGCCAGCAGCCAAGATCGGACACAGTCAAACTATGGCTACACCTTC.

The CDR3 coding sequence is TGTGCCTGGAACCGTCGGTTTCCGGTGGATAGCGGGCCAGCACGCCTGACGGAGACCCAGTACTTC. It yields the protein CAWNRRFPVDSGPARLTETQYF. The rearrangement uses TRBV30 and TRBJ2-5; TRBD2 agrees at 7 bases. The CDR3 consists of 22 residues. V shed 4 bases and J 5 bases; nucleotides not matched to a gene: 34. Germline values: CDR1 GTSNPN, CDR2 SVGIG (reference sequence).

This chain joins TRBV7-6 and TRBJ1-1; the D is unclear. Germline V lookup: CDR1 SGHVS, CDR2 FNYEAQ. CDR3 length: 13 residues. Trimming shortened V by 1 base and J by 1 base, and 4 bases separated the two germline ends. The CDR3 DNA reads as TGTGCCAGCAGCTTAGACAAGAACACTGAAGCTTTCTTT. Translation: CASSLDKNTEAFF.

CDR3 in amino acids: CASSLNPTLQEQYF. CDR3 sequence (DNA): TGTGCCAGCAGCTTAAACCCGACCCTACAGGAGCAGTACTTC. This chain uses TRBV11-2 with TRBJ2-7; D is ambiguous. The CDR3 runs to 14 residues. Germline lookup yields CDR1 SGHAT and CDR2 FQNNGV. V was trimmed by 2 bases and J by 7 bases, leaving 15 bases between them.

The gene calls are TRBV6-6 and TRBJ2-2; TRBD2 matches at 14 bases. This CDR3 contains 18 residues. V shed 5 bases, J shed 3 bases, and the junction held 8 bases outside the gene matches. Germline CDR1 and CDR2: MNHNY and SVGAGI (reference sequence). The CDR3 DNA reads as TGTGCCAGCAGTCAGAACCGACTAGCGGGGGGGCACACCGGGGAGCTGTTTTTT. Translation: CASSQNRLAGGHTGELFF.

This clone was detected many times. J is TRBJ1-6 and V is TRBV18; the D is unclear. Germline V gives CDR1 KGHSH, CDR2 LQKENI. V dropped 2 bases and J dropped 9 bases, with 11 bases sitting between them. CDR3 length: 14 residues. The CDR3 sequence is CASSPEGKGSPLHF. The CDR3 DNA reads as TGTGCCAGCTCACCAGAGGGTAAGGGTTCACCCCTCCACTTT.

The chain joins TRBV5-1 to TRBJ2-7, with D possibly TRBD1 on 7 matching bases. Trimming removed 2 bases at V and 2 bases at J, with 14 bases between. The CDR3 length is 15 residues. Germline CDR1 reads SGHRS; CDR2 reads YFSETQ. In DNA, the CDR3 is TGCGCCAGCAGCTTAAATGCAGGGGGGACCTACGAGCAGTACTTC. This codes for CASSLNAGGTYEQYF.

This clone was seen a few times. The chain uses TRBV6-2 or TRBV6-3 and TRBJ1-2; 8 nucleotides match TRBD1. Germline CDR1 and CDR2: MNHEY and SVGEGT. After removal of 5 bases from V and 3 bases from J, the junction contained 5 bases not matched to a gene. This CDR3 has 14 residues. CDR3 nucleotide sequence: TGTGCCAGCAGTCGGATGGACAGGGACTATGGCTACACCTTC. Its protein is CASSRMDRDYGYTF.

The chain has TRBV5-3 and TRBJ2-4, with D possibly being TRBD1 (6 bases). TRBV5-3 counts as an open reading frame of uncertain function. This CDR3 contains 19 residues. Trimming removed 0 bases at V and 0 bases at J, with 19 bases between. The CDR3 loop is CARSLAWLTGPEAKNIQYF. DNA for the CDR3: TGTGCCAGAAGCTTGGCCTGGTTGACAGGACCCGAAGCCAAAAACATTCAGTACTTC.

This clone was observed a single time. The chain uses TRBV24-1 and TRBJ2-2, with D possibly matching TRBD1 (7 bases). Germline assignment: CDR1 KGHDR and CDR2 SFDVKD. Trimming shortened V by 4 bases and J by 6 bases, and 17 bases separated the two germline ends. This CDR3 has 16 residues. The CDR3 DNA follows: TGTGCCACCAGTGACAAAAAGACAGGGAGGTCCGGGGAGCTGTTTTTT. It encodes CATSDKKTGRSGELFF.

The chain carries TRBV29-1 and TRBJ2-1, with unresolved D. Germline V gene data show CDR1 as SQVTM and CDR2 as ANQGSEA. V was shortened by 5 bases and J by 6 bases, with 8 bases between the two germline ends. The CDR3 extends over 11 amino acids. The CDR3 DNA sequence: TGCAGCGTTCTCCCCCTCAATGAGCAGTTCTTC. It translates to CSVLPLNEQFF.

The chain is built from TRBV6-5 and TRBJ1-2; TRBD1 matches at 7 bases. The CDR3 runs 16 residues. Germline V gives CDR1 MNHEY, CDR2 SVGAGI. The V and J ends lost 2 bases and 2 bases, in that order; junction bases with no gene match: 8. The CDR3 DNA reads as TGTGCCAGCAGTTACACGCTGACAGGGCTAAACTATGGCTACACCTTC. Translated: CASSYTLTGLNYGYTF.

This chain connects TRBV6-4 to TRBJ2-1, with 14 nucleotides matching TRBD2. Trimming removed 2 bases from V and 6 bases from J; junction bases left unmatched: 3. Germline V lookup: CDR1 MRHNA, CDR2 SNTAGT. CDR3 length equals 16 residues. CDR3 protein: CASSDQGLAGGNEQFF. In nucleotides, the CDR3 is TGTGCCAGCAGTGACCAAGGACTAGCGGGAGGCAATGAGCAGTTCTTC.

The CDR3 DNA is TGCGCCAGCTCCCGGACAGGCGCGAACACTGAAGCTTTCTTT. Translating it yields CASSRTGANTEAFF. The chain couples TRBV10-1 to TRBJ1-1; 7 nucleotides match TRBD1. Germline trimming cut 8 bases from V and 1 base from J; bases unmatched to any gene: 7. Germline CDR1 is WNHNN and CDR2 is SYGVQD (reference sequence). This CDR3 has 14 residues.

In this sample, this clone turned up once. The chain uses TRBV11-2 and TRBJ1-2; D ambiguous. Germline V lookup: CDR1 SGHAT, CDR2 FQNNGV. The V end lost 5 bases, the J end lost 5 bases, and 12 bases lay between the germline ends. This CDR3 has 13 residues. As DNA, the CDR3 is TGTGCCAGCAGCCTCAGGCCTGGGTATGGCTACACCTTC. Protein product: CASSLRPGYGYTF.

The gene calls are TRBV9 and TRBJ2-7, with D unclear. Trimming removed 4 bases at V and 2 bases at J, with 10 bases between. CDR1 is SGDLS, CDR2 YYNGEE, per germline. The CDR3 length is 13 residues. The DNA of the CDR3 is TGTGCCAGCAGCCCCCGCCCAGCCTACGAGCAGTACTTC. This translates into CASSPRPAYEQYF.

This sequence joins TRBV10-3 and TRBJ2-5, with a weak D call TRBD2 (5 bases). The CDR3 runs to 13 residues. Germline lookup yields CDR1 ENHRY and CDR2 SYGVKD. Trimming left V 4 bases short and J 3 bases short, with 9 bases between. This CDR3 is CAISGPGEETQYF. The CDR3 DNA reads as TGTGCCATCAGTGGGCCCGGGGAAGAGACCCAGTACTTC.

The chain is built from TRBV7-2 and TRBJ2-1; D remains unclear. Germline CDR1 SGHTA, CDR2 FQGNSA. CDR3 length: 13 amino acids. The ends were cut back, 1 base at V and 5 bases at J, with 6 bases in the middle. The chain's CDR3 is CASSLGLNNEQFF. CDR3 DNA sequence: TGTGCCAGCAGCTTAGGTCTTAACAATGAGCAGTTCTTC. Variable domain in full (rest from reference TRBV7-2 and TRBJ2-1): GAGVSQSPSNKVTEKGKDVELRCDPISGHTALYWYRQSLGQGLEFLIYFQGNSAPDKSGLPSDRFSAERTGGSVSTLTIQRTQQEDSAVYLCASSLGLNNEQFFGPGTRLTVL.

The chain joins TRBV2 to TRBJ2-7; 7 positions agree with TRBD2. V shed 4 bases, J shed 7 bases, and the junction held 4 bases outside the gene matches. The V gene's germline CDR1 is SNHLY and CDR2 FYNNEI. The CDR3 covers 12 residues. Here the CDR3 reads CASSVPGGEQYF. The CDR3 DNA is TGTGCCAGCAGTGTCCCCGGGGGGGAGCAGTACTTC.

The genes are TRBV28 and TRBJ1-2, with a possible D match to TRBD1 (6 bases). V dropped 7 bases and J dropped 2 bases, with 23 bases sitting between them. The CDR3 consists of 17 residues. Germline-derived CDR1 and CDR2 are MDHEN and SYDVKM. CDR3 protein: CASTIMGWGTTNYGYTF. DNA of the CDR3: TGTGCCAGCACCATCATGGGGTGGGGGACAACCAACTATGGCTACACCTTC.

The chain carries TRBV5-4 and TRBJ2-7, with 11 positions matching TRBD2. J gave up 3 bases and V 1 base, and 6 bases lay outside the gene matches. This CDR3 has 16 amino acids. Germline V gene data show CDR1 as SGHNT and CDR2 as YYREEE (reference sequence). CDR3 nucleotide sequence: TGTGCCAGCAGCTTGCCCACTAGCGGGGGATTCTACGAGCAGTACTTC. Translated, it gives CASSLPTSGGFYEQYF.

The genes are TRBV5-1 and TRBJ1-4, with 10 bases aligning to TRBD1. The CDR3 is made up of 15 amino acids. V gave up 3 bases and J gave up 6 bases; unmatched junction bases: 5. Looked up from germline, CDR1 is SGHRS and CDR2 is YFSETQ. The DNA for the CDR3 is TGCGCCAGCAGCTGGTCCGGGACAGGGGATGAAAAACTGTTTTTT. It encodes CASSWSGTGDEKLFF.

The gene calls are TRBV12-5 and TRBJ2-1; 8 bases fit TRBD2. Germline trimming cut 5 bases from V and 9 bases from J; bases unmatched to any gene: 18. In germline, CDR1 is LGHNT, CDR2 FRNRAP. This CDR3 has 17 residues. The CDR3 sequence is CASGPQRESRLGSEQFF. The CDR3 DNA follows: TGTGCTAGTGGTCCGCAGCGGGAGAGCCGATTGGGGAGTGAGCAGTTCTTC.

The chain uses TRBV15 and TRBJ2-7; the match to TRBD2 covers 8 bases. J gave up 3 bases and V 0 bases, and 10 bases lay outside the gene matches. This CDR3 is built from 17 residues. Germline V gene data show CDR1 as LNHNV and CDR2 as YYDKDF (reference sequence). The CDR3 coding sequence is TGTGCCACCAGCAGAGATCAGACTAGCGCAAATTACTACGAGCAGTACTTC. Its protein product is CATSRDQTSANYYEQYF.

CDR3 region: CASSGTGATGELFF. The DNA of the CDR3 is TGTGCCAGCAGCGGAACAGGGGCCACCGGGGAGCTGTTTTTT. The rearrangement links TRBV9 to TRBJ2-2; TRBD1 aligns across 7 bases. Germline loops: CDR1 SGDLS, CDR2 YYNGEE. CDR3 length equals 14 residues. J lost 4 bases, V lost 3 bases, and 3 bases had no gene match. Together with reference TRBV9 and TRBJ2-2, the CDR3 gives the full variable domain: DSGVTQTPKHLITATGQRVTLRCSPRSGDLSVYWYQQSLDQGLQFLIQYYNGEERAKGNILERFSAQQFPDLHSELNLSSLELGDSALYFCASSGTGATGELFFGEGSRLTVL.

The V call is TRBV2, the J call TRBJ1-6; 7 nucleotides agree with TRBD1. Germline trimming cut 7 bases from V and 9 bases from J; bases unmatched to any gene: 9. This CDR3 region has 14 residues. CDR1 is SNHLY, CDR2 FYNNEI, per germline. Here the CDR3 DNA reads TGTGCCAGCATAGGGGGCCAAGGGGGTTCACCCCTCCACTTT. Translated: CASIGGQGGSPLHF. The full variable domain, completed using reference TRBV2 and TRBJ1-6, is EPEVTQTPSHQVTQMGQEVILRCVPISNHLYFYWYRQILGQKVEFLVSFYNNEISEKSEIFDDQFSVERPDGSNFTLKIRSTKLEDSAMYFCASIGGQGGSPLHFGNGTRLTVT.

J is TRBJ2-1 and V is TRBV2; the match to TRBD2 covers 12 bases. V dropped 7 bases and J dropped 4; count of bases not matched to a gene: 2. The germline gives CDR1 SNHLY, CDR2 FYNNEI. The CDR3 spans 14 residues. The CDR3 DNA follows: TGTGCCAGCAAGACTAGCGGGAGTTACAATGAGCAGTTCTTC. It codes for CASKTSGSYNEQFF.

The chain uses TRBV29-1 and TRBJ1-2; 7 nucleotides match TRBD1. CDR1 and CDR2 from the germline V gene are SQVTM and ANQGSEA. The CDR3 extends over 16 amino acids. Trimming cost V 0 bases and J 2 bases; bases outside gene matches: 9. CDR3 amino acids: CSVEDPRAGGNYGYTF. The CDR3 bases are TGCAGCGTTGAAGATCCGAGGGCAGGGGGAAACTATGGCTACACCTTC.

The chain is built from TRBV7-2 and TRBJ2-7; perhaps TRBD2 as D (5 bases). The length of the CDR3 is 14 residues. Trimming left V 4 bases short and J 3 bases short, with 13 bases between. Germline V gives CDR1 SGHTA, CDR2 FQGNSA. The CDR3 loop is CASSSHLGSYEQYF. The CDR3 nucleotides are TGTGCCAGCAGCTCTCACCTGGGGAGCTACGAGCAGTACTTC.